The rows below give T cell receptor beta chains drawn from one sample of a study of shared clonotypes between healthy human individuals. Clones were sequenced by immunoSEQ multiplex PCR, and TCRdb holds only the in-frame ones, with some missing. Here the sample spans over a million clones, less than 99% being singletons. The sequenced sample consisted of naive CD4+ T cells sorted from blood. These receptors were taken from a man aged 30 to 45 in good health. CDR3s include the opening cysteine and the closing phenylalanine or tryptophan. Fields, in order: clone size, D gene, J gene, V gene, CDR3 protein, CDR3 DNA. The D gene is left open where the match is weak. Clone size appears in some rows only: once, few, many, or a class for an expanded clone.

size: .
D: .
J: TRBJ2-1
V: TRBV30
CDR3: CAWSPIQPQPYNEQFF
DNA: TGTGCCTGGAGTCCGATTCAGCCACAGCCCTACAATGAGCAGTTCTTC

size: .
D: TRBD2
J: TRBJ2-3
V: TRBV10-3
CDR3: CAIRLAPSTDTQYF
DNA: TGTGCCATCAGACTAGCGCCTAGCACAGATACGCAGTATTTT

size: .
D: TRBD1
J: TRBJ1-2
V: TRBV9
CDR3: CASSEGTDTRSNYGYTF
DNA: TGTGCCAGCAGCGAGGGGACAGATACCCGATCCAACTATGGCTACACCTTC

size: .
D: TRBD2
J: TRBJ2-3
V: TRBV27
CDR3: CASSFSGTSGRAGGDTQYF
DNA: TGTGCCAGCAGTTTCTCCGGGACTAGCGGGAGGGCCGGGGGAGATACGCAGTATTTT

size: .
D: .
J: TRBJ2-5
V: TRBV5-4
CDR3: CASSRGETQYF
DNA: TGTGCCAGCAGCCGTGGGGAGACCCAGTACTTC

size: .
D: TRBD1
J: TRBJ1-1
V: TRBV15
CDR3: CATSRALSGGPSAFF
DNA: TGTGCCACCAGCAGGGCCCTCTCAGGGGGCCCCTCGGCTTTCTTT

size: .
D: .
J: TRBJ2-7
V: TRBV7-9
CDR3: CASSHSVLYEQYF
DNA: TGTGCCAGCTCCCACTCCGTCCTCTACGAGCAGTACTTC

size: .
D: .
J: TRBJ1-5
V: TRBV6-1
CDR3: CASSEGERYSNQPQHF
DNA: TGTGCCAGCAGTGAAGGAGAGCGTTATAGCAATCAGCCCCAGCATTTT

size: .
D: TRBD2
J: TRBJ2-3
V: TRBV10-3
CDR3: CAISSLAGSTDTQYF
DNA: TGTGCCATCAGCTCGTTAGCGGGTAGCACAGATACGCAGTATTTT

size: .
D: .
J: TRBJ2-1
V: TRBV9
CDR3: CASSVVSTPGNEQFF
DNA: TGTGCCAGCAGCGTAGTCAGTACCCCCGGGAATGAGCAGTTCTTC

size: .
D: TRBD2
J: TRBJ2-3
V: TRBV5-4
CDR3: CASSLGGLGDTQYF
DNA: TGTGCCAGCAGCTTGGGTGGACTAGGAGATACGCAGTATTTT

size: .
D: TRBD1
J: TRBJ2-3
V: TRBV15
CDR3: CATSRDRVTDTQYF
DNA: TGTGCCACCAGCAGGGACAGGGTCACAGATACGCAGTATTTT

size: .
D: TRBD1
J: TRBJ2-1
V: TRBV2
CDR3: CATSPGQAYNEQFF
DNA: TGTGCCACCTCCCCGGGACAGGCTTACAATGAGCAGTTCTTC

size: .
D: .
J: TRBJ2-7
V: TRBV29-1
CDR3: CSVYGGERSYEQYF
DNA: TGCAGCGTTTACGGGGGCGAGCGCTCCTACGAGCAGTACTTC

size: .
D: TRBD2
J: TRBJ2-7
V: TRBV27
CDR3: CASSLSDPGLAGDEQYF
DNA: TGTGCCAGCAGTTTATCTGATCCGGGACTAGCGGGAGACGAGCAGTACTTC

size: .
D: .
J: TRBJ2-7
V: TRBV7-8
CDR3: CASSSWGAGSYEQYF
DNA: TGTGCCAGCAGCTCTTGGGGGGCCGGATCCTACGAGCAGTACTTC

size: .
D: TRBD2
J: TRBJ2-1
V: TRBV5-1
CDR3: CASSLGLAGGFGIYNEQFF
DNA: TGCGCCAGCAGCCTGGGACTAGCGGGAGGATTCGGGATCTACAATGAGCAGTTCTTC

size: .
D: .
J: TRBJ2-7
V: TRBV18
CDR3: CASSLIPYEQYF
DNA: TGTGCCAGCTCACTTATACCCTACGAGCAGTACTTC

size: .
D: .
J: TRBJ1-5
V: TRBV6-1
CDR3: CATSGQGHPQHF
DNA: TGTGCCACCTCGGGCCAGGGGCATCCCCAGCATTTT

size: .
D: TRBD1
J: TRBJ2-7
V: TRBV7-9
CDR3: CASSPTGGFSYEQYF
DNA: TGTGCCAGCAGCCCGACAGGGGGTTTCTCCTACGAGCAGTACTTC

size: .
D: TRBD1
J: TRBJ2-5
V: TRBV6-5
CDR3: CASSRTGNRQETQYF
DNA: TGTGCCAGCAGTCGGACAGGGAACAGGCAAGAGACCCAGTACTTC

size: .
D: .
J: TRBJ1-2
V: TRBV25-1
CDR3: CASSEEGLPSVYGYTF
DNA: TGTGCCAGCAGTGAGGAAGGGCTCCCTTCCGTCTATGGCTACACCTTC

size: once
D: TRBD1
J: TRBJ1-4
V: TRBV15
CDR3: CATSRVRQGGEKLFF
DNA: TGTGCCACCAGCAGAGTGAGGCAGGGGGGCGAAAAACTGTTTTTT

size: .
D: .
J: TRBJ2-7
V: TRBV28
CDR3: CASSFAPLYEQYF
DNA: TGTGCCAGCAGTTTCGCCCCCCTCTACGAGCAGTACTTC

size: .
D: .
J: TRBJ2-1
V: TRBV15
CDR3: CATSPNPGLEQFF
DNA: TGTGCCACCAGCCCAAACCCGGGACTCGAGCAGTTCTTC

size: .
D: TRBD2
J: TRBJ2-7
V: TRBV5-4
CDR3: CASSFASGSPRNEQYF
DNA: TGTGCCAGCAGCTTTGCTAGCGGGAGCCCGAGGAACGAGCAGTACTTC

size: .
D: TRBD2
J: TRBJ2-1
V: TRBV7-7
CDR3: CASSPRLAGVDEQFF
DNA: TGTGCCAGCAGCCCCAGACTAGCGGGAGTTGATGAGCAGTTCTTC

size: .
D: .
J: TRBJ2-3
V: TRBV29-1
CDR3: CSAPRGGRGTDTQYF
DNA: TGCAGCGCCCCGCGGGGTGGCAGGGGCACAGATACGCAGTATTTT

size: .
D: TRBD2
J: TRBJ2-1
V: TRBV15
CDR3: CATSRGTGTSGSLSSYNEQFF
DNA: TGTGCCACCAGCAGAGGAACCGGGACTAGCGGGAGCCTAAGCTCCTACAATGAGCAGTTCTTC

size: once
D: .
J: TRBJ1-4
V: TRBV7-8
CDR3: CASSVDRWDTNEKLFF
DNA: TGTGCCAGCAGCGTAGACCGGTGGGATACTAATGAAAAACTGTTTTTT

size: .
D: .
J: TRBJ1-5
V: TRBV19
CDR3: CASSIEGMRDRPQHF
DNA: TGTGCCAGTAGTATAGAAGGGATGAGGGATAGGCCCCAGCATTTT

size: once
D: .
J: TRBJ1-1
V: TRBV30
CDR3: CAWIGQENTEAFF
DNA: TGTGCCTGGATCGGGCAGGAGAACACTGAAGCTTTCTTT

size: .
D: .
J: TRBJ2-1
V: TRBV15
CDR3: CATSRDRGKGGEQFF
DNA: TGTGCCACCAGCAGAGACAGGGGTAAGGGGGGTGAGCAGTTCTTC

size: once
D: TRBD2
J: TRBJ2-7
V: TRBV29-1
CDR3: CSVASGTPYEQYF
DNA: TGCAGCGTCGCGAGCGGGACCCCCTACGAGCAGTACTTC

size: .
D: TRBD1
J: TRBJ1-5
V: TRBV11-2
CDR3: CASSPTTGANQPQHF
DNA: TGTGCCAGCAGCCCAACCACAGGGGCTAATCAGCCCCAGCATTTT

size: .
D: .
J: TRBJ1-2
V: TRBV28
CDR3: CASSFRGRDYGYTF
DNA: TGTGCCAGCAGTTTCCGGGGGCGCGACTATGGCTACACCTTC

size: .
D: .
J: TRBJ2-3
V: TRBV7-9
CDR3: CASSPGFERSTDTQYF
DNA: TGTGCCAGCAGCCCCGGATTCGAGCGGAGCACAGATACGCAGTATTTT

size: .
D: TRBD1
J: TRBJ2-1
V: TRBV9
CDR3: CASSVAPTGAGSYNEQFF
DNA: TGTGCCAGCAGCGTAGCTCCCACAGGGGCAGGCTCCTACAATGAGCAGTTCTTC

size: .
D: TRBD2
J: TRBJ2-7
V: TRBV7-3
CDR3: CASRQGLAGDYEQYF
DNA: TGTGCCAGCAGACAGGGACTAGCGGGAGACTACGAGCAGTACTTC

size: .
D: .
J: TRBJ1-2
V: TRBV11-3
CDR3: CASSLDYYGYTF
DNA: TGTGCCAGCAGCTTAGACTACTATGGCTACACCTTC

size: .
D: .
J: TRBJ1-5
V: TRBV19
CDR3: CASSISEPRGNQPQHF
DNA: TGTGCCAGTAGTATATCAGAACCGCGCGGCAATCAGCCCCAGCATTTT

size: .
D: .
J: TRBJ2-7
V: TRBV14
CDR3: CASSQGPLSAYEQYF
DNA: TGTGCCAGCAGCCAAGGCCCACTCAGTGCCTACGAGCAGTACTTC

size: once
D: TRBD2
J: TRBJ2-3
V: TRBV7-2
CDR3: CASSLATDSSGGTQYF
DNA: TGTGCCAGCAGCTTAGCAACCGACTCTAGCGGGGGTACGCAGTATTTT

size: once
D: .
J: TRBJ2-5
V: TRBV5-4
CDR3: CASSGDSVGTQYF
DNA: TGTGCCAGCAGCGGGGACTCTGTAGGGACCCAGTACTTC

size: once
D: .
J: TRBJ1-5
V: TRBV6-1
CDR3: CASSFSGTQPQHF
DNA: TGTGCCAGCAGTTTCTCCGGGACGCAGCCCCAGCATTTT

size: .
D: TRBD2
J: TRBJ2-7
V: TRBV5-1
CDR3: CASSPGLAATYEQYF
DNA: TGCGCCAGCAGCCCCGGACTAGCGGCAACCTACGAGCAGTACTTC

size: .
D: .
J: TRBJ2-3
V: TRBV5-6
CDR3: CASSPWAGAPTDTQYF
DNA: TGTGCCAGCAGCCCCTGGGCTGGGGCCCCCACAGATACGCAGTATTTT

size: .
D: TRBD2
J: TRBJ2-7
V: TRBV7-8
CDR3: CASSPRLAGFDEQYF
DNA: TGTGCCAGCAGCCCCCGTCTAGCGGGGTTTGACGAGCAGTACTTC

size: .
D: .
J: TRBJ2-1
V: TRBV9
CDR3: CASSVAVNSYNEQFF
DNA: TGTGCCAGCAGCGTAGCCGTCAACTCCTACAATGAGCAGTTCTTC

size: .
D: .
J: TRBJ2-7
V: TRBV6-5
CDR3: CASSILPGEQYF
DNA: TGTGCCAGCAGTATCCTCCCCGGAGAGCAGTACTTC

size: .
D: TRBD2
J: TRBJ2-7
V: TRBV7-8
CDR3: CASSLLGGRSPYEQYF
DNA: TGTGCCAGCAGCTTATTGGGAGGGCGTTCCCCCTACGAGCAGTACTTC

size: .
D: .
J: TRBJ2-1
V: TRBV10-2
CDR3: CASSVSELSYNEQFF
DNA: TGCGCCAGCAGTGTTAGCGAACTATCCTACAATGAGCAGTTCTTC

size: .
D: TRBD2
J: TRBJ2-1
V: TRBV5-1
CDR3: CASSLASGEYNEQFF
DNA: TGCGCCAGCAGCTTGGCCAGCGGGGAATACAATGAGCAGTTCTTC

size: .
D: TRBD2
J: TRBJ2-7
V: TRBV13
CDR3: CASSKWTSGRAYEQYF
DNA: TGTGCCAGCAGCAAATGGACTAGCGGGAGGGCCTACGAGCAGTACTTC

size: .
D: .
J: TRBJ2-7
V: TRBV6-1
CDR3: CASSENTSTYEQYF
DNA: TGTGCCAGCAGTGAAAACACTTCCACCTACGAGCAGTACTTC

size: .
D: .
J: TRBJ1-2
V: TRBV29-1
CDR3: CSVGSRTLGYGYTF
DNA: TGCAGCGTTGGGTCCAGGACACTTGGCTATGGCTACACCTTC

size: .
D: TRBD2
J: TRBJ2-1
V: TRBV27
CDR3: CASSSPGLARDEQFF
DNA: TGTGCCAGCAGTTCCCCGGGACTAGCGAGAGATGAGCAGTTCTTC